The 2 T cell receptor beta chains listed next were all sequenced from one sample in a study of long-term antiretroviral therapy in people with HIV. Researchers report immunoSEQ v3.0 was run at survey level. Data came from immunoSEQ multiplex PCR; TCRdb stores just in-frame clones and leaves some out. The sample records tens of thousands of clones, 65% to 85% being singletons. This specimen consisted of unsorted PBMCs, obtained 3.1 years after starting antiretroviral therapy. All receptors come from a woman aged 50 to 65 with HIV.

CDR3 in amino acids: CSVDLVGSGEQYF. CDR3 DNA sequence: TGCAGCGTTGACCTCGTAGGTAGCGGGGAGCAGTACTTC. The chain carries TRBV29-1 and TRBJ2-7; 7 nucleotides align to TRBD2. In germline, CDR1 is SQVTM, CDR2 ANQGSEA. V lost 3 bases to trimming and J lost 7 bases; unmatched junction nucleotides: 9. The CDR3 has 13 amino acids.

The chain combines TRBV4-2 with TRBJ2-7; TRBD2 agrees at 14 bases. Trimming cost V 3 bases and J 7 bases; bases outside gene matches: 11. The CDR3 loop spans 17 amino acids. Germline loops: CDR1 LGHNA, CDR2 YNFKEQ. CDR3 sequence: CASSQIQTSGGAREQYF. For the CDR3, the DNA is TGTGCCAGCAGCCAGATACAGACTAGCGGGGGGGCGAGGGAGCAGTACTTC.